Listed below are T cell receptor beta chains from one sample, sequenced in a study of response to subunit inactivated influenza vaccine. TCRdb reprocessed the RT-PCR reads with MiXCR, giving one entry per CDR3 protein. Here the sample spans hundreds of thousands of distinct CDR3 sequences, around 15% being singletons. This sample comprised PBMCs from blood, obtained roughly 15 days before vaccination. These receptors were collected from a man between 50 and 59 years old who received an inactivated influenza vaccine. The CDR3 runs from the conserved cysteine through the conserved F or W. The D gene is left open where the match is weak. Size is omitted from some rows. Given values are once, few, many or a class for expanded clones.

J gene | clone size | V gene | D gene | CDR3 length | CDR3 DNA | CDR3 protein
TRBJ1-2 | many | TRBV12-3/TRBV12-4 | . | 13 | TGTGCCAGCAGTTTGGACCGAAACTATGGCTACACCTTC | CASSLDRNYGYTF
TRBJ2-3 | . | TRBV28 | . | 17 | TGTGCCAGCAGTTTAATGGGGTGGGGAATCGGCACAGATACGCAGTATTTT | CASSLMGWGIGTDTQYF
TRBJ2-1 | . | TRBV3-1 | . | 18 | TGTGCCAGCAGCCAAGTCGTGATAAGGGACTCGAAGGGCGATGAGCAGTTCTTC | CASSQVVIRDSKGDEQFF
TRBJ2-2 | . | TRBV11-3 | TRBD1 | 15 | TGTGCCAGCAGCATGGACAGGGGTGGCACCGGGGAGCTGTTTTTT | CASSMDRGGTGELFF
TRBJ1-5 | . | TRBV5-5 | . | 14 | TGTGCCAGCAGCCCGGCCCATGGCAATCAGCCCCAGCATTTT | CASSPAHGNQPQHF
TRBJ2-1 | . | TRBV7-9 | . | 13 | TGTGCCAGCAGCCCGAGCAGGTCGGATGAGCAGTTCTTC | CASSPSRSDEQFF
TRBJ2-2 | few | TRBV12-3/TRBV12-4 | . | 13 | TGTGCCAGCAGTCCCCCGAGCGCCGGGGAGCTGTTTTTT | CASSPPSAGELFF
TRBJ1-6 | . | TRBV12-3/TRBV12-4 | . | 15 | TGTGCCAGCAGTTTAGGTCACTTTGAAGGTTCACCCCTCCACTTT | CASSLGHFEGSPLHF
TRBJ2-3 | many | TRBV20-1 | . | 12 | TGCAGTGCCGATAGCAGGGGGGAGACGCAGTATTTT | CSADSRGETQYF
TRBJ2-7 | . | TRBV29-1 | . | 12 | TGCAGCGTAAACACAGAGCCCTACGAGCAGTACTTC | CSVNTEPYEQYF
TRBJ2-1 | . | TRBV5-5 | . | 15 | TGTGCCAGCAGCTTCGACGGAGCCAACTACAATGAGCAGTTCTTC | CASSFDGANYNEQFF
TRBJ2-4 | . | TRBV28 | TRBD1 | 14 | TGTGCCACCAAACAGGGGGGACTTAAAAACATTCAGTACTTC | CATKQGGLKNIQYF
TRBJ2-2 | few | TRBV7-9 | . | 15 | TGTGCCAGCAGCCCGCTCAGCCAGAACACCGGGGAGCTGTTTTTT | CASSPLSQNTGELFF
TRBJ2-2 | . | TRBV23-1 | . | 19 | TGCGCCAGCAGTCAATCATCTGCCAGCCAATTTACGAACACCGGGGAGCTGTTTTTT | CASSQSSASQFTNTGELFF
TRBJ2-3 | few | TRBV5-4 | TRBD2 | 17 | TGTGCCAGCAGCTTGAAGGCAAGCGGGGGGGCGACAGATACGCAGTATTTT | CASSLKASGGATDTQYF
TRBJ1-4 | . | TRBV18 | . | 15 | TGTGCCAGCTCACCAGCCGGCTCAACTAATGAAAAACTGTTTTTT | CASSPAGSTNEKLFF
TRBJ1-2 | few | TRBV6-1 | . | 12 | TGTGCCAGCAGCGAAACTGGGGGGCGGTACACCTTC | CASSETGGRYTF
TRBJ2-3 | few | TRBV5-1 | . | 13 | TGCGCCAGCAGCTGGCGGCGCGGAGATACGCAGTATTTT | CASSWRRGDTQYF
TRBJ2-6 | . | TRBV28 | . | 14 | TGTGCCAGCAGTGGAGGTACTGGGGCCAACGTCCTGACTTTC | CASSGGTGANVLTF
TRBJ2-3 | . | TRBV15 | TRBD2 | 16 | TGTGCCACCAGCAGAGTGGCGGGAGGGCCGGGGGATACGCAGTATTTT | CATSRVAGGPGDTQYF
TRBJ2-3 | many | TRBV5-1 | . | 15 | TGCGCCAGCAGCTACGCAATATCTAGCACAGATACGCAGTATTTT | CASSYAISSTDTQYF
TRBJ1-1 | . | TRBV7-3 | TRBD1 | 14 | TGTGCCAGCAGCTTATGGGACAGGGGCCCTGAAGCTTTCTTT | CASSLWDRGPEAFF
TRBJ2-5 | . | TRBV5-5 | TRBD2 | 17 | TGTGCCAGCAGCTTGTTCGGGCTAGCGGGGAACCAAGAGACCCAGTACTTC | CASSLFGLAGNQETQYF
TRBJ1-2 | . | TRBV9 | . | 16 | TGTGCCAGCAGCCCCGGTGGGAACTTCTACAACTATGGCTACACCTTC | CASSPGGNFYNYGYTF
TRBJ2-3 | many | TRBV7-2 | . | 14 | TGTGCCAGCAGCTTACTACCCGTTCTCGATACGCAGTATTTT | CASSLLPVLDTQYF
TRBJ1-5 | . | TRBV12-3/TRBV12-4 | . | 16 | TGTGCCAGCAGCCGGGGGCAGGGAAGGGCCAATCAGCCCCAGCATTTT | CASSRGQGRANQPQHF
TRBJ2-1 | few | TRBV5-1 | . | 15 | TGCGCCAGCAGCTTGGACGGATCAAAATACAATGAGCAGTTCTTC | CASSLDGSKYNEQFF
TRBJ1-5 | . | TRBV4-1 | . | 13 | TGCGCCAGCAGCCAAGATGTCTGGCAGCCCCAGCATTTT | CASSQDVWQPQHF
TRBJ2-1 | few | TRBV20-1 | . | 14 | TGCAGTGCTAGTTTAGGGAGCTCCTACAATGAGCAGTTCTTC | CSASLGSSYNEQFF
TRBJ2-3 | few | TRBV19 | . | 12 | TGTGCCAGTCAGGGCAGGGGAAATACGCAGTATTTT | CASQGRGNTQYF
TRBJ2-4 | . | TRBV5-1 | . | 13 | TGCGCCAGCAGCTTGGACGCGGGAAACATTCAGTACTTC | CASSLDAGNIQYF
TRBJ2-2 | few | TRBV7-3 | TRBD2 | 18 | TGTGCCAGCAGCTTAAACGGGGGACTAGCGGGAGGTTCCGGGGAGCTGTTTTTT | CASSLNGGLAGGSGELFF
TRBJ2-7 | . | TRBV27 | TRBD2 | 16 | TGTGCCAGCAGTTTGAGCCCGGGACTAGTTCTCTACGAGCAGTACTTC | CASSLSPGLVLYEQYF
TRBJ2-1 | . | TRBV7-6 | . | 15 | TGTGCCAGCAGCACCGCAGGGACCCTATACAATGAGCAGTTCTTC | CASSTAGTLYNEQFF
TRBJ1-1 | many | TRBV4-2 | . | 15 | TGTGCCAGCAGCCAAGATAATGCAGCGAACACTGAAGCTTTCTTT | CASSQDNAANTEAFF
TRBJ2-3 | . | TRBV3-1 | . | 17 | TGTGCCAGCAGCCAAGAGGGTGCTACGGGACTTCTAAATCTACTGTATTTT | CASSQEGATGLLNLLYF
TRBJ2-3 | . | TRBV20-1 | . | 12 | TGCAGTGCGAGGCCGTTCTCAGATACGCAGTATTTT | CSARPFSDTQYF
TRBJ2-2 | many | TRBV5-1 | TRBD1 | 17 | TGCGCCAGCAGCCCCATACCGGGACAGGCCGGCACCGGGGAGCTGTTTTTT | CASSPIPGQAGTGELFF
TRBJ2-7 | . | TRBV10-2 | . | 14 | TGCGCCAGCAGTGACGGGATGAGCTCCTACGAGCGGTACTTC | CASSDGMSSYERYF
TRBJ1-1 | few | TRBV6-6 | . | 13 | TGTGCCAGCAACGAAGGGGGGAGGCCTGAAGCTTTCTTT | CASNEGGRPEAFF
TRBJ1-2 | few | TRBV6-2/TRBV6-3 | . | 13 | TGTGCCAGCAGTTACACCCCTGGGAATGGCTACACCTTC | CASSYTPGNGYTF
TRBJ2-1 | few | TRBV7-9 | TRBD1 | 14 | TGTGCCAGCAGCTGGGGACAGGCTCACAATGAGCAGTTCTTC | CASSWGQAHNEQFF
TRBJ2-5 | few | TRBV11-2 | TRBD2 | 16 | TGTGCCAGCAGCCTTAGCGGGGGGGCCGTATCAGAGACCCAGTACTTC | CASSLSGGAVSETQYF
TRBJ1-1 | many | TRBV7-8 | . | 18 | TGTGCCAGCAGCCTTTTTACAGGTCAATCCCACCTCGGAACTGAAGCTTTCTTT | CASSLFTGQSHLGTEAFF
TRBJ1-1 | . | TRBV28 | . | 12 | TGTGCCAGCAGTTCTCGTTACACTGAAGCTTTCTTT | CASSSRYTEAFF
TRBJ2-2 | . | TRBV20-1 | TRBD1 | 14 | TGCAGTGCTAGACGGGACAGGGGCTACGGGGAGCTGTTTTTT | CSARRDRGYGELFF